Listed below are T cell receptor beta chains from one sample, sequenced in a study of CD8 T cells in ankylosing spondylitis. TCRdb analysed the 5' RACE reads with MiXCR anew, one entry per CDR3 protein. The sample lists under 300,000 distinct CDR3 sequences; roughly 10% were seen once. Sequencing used blood, either unsorted or a sorted T cell fraction (not recorded which). All receptors come from a male donor with ankylosing spondylitis or in good health (not recorded which). Each CDR3 is given with its conserved first and last residue. The D gene is left open where the match is weak. Rows may omit the clone size; those that give it use once, few, many or a size class.

CDR3nt: TGTGCCATCAGTGCGACCGGGACAGGGAACACTGAAGCTTTCTTT; CDR3aa: CAISATGTGNTEAFF; j_gene: TRBJ1-1; d_gene: TRBD1; v_gene: TRBV10-3; abundance: many
CDR3nt: TGCAGCGTTGAAGGGGGACAGGGGAGAATGAATGAGCAGTTCTTC; CDR3aa: CSVEGGQGRMNEQFF; j_gene: TRBJ2-1; d_gene: TRBD1; v_gene: TRBV29-1; abundance: -
CDR3nt: TGTGCCAGCAGCCCCAGGGGAGGTAGCTATGGCTACACCTTC; CDR3aa: CASSPRGGSYGYTF; j_gene: TRBJ1-2; d_gene: -; v_gene: TRBV7-2; abundance: many
CDR3nt: TGCGCCAGCAGCACACAGGGGTTGAACACCGGGGAGCTGTTTTTT; CDR3aa: CASSTQGLNTGELFF; j_gene: TRBJ2-2; d_gene: TRBD1; v_gene: TRBV4-1; abundance: -
CDR3nt: TGTGCCAGCAGTTTTCTGGCGGTTGGTGAAGCTTTCTTT; CDR3aa: CASSFLAVGEAFF; j_gene: TRBJ1-1; d_gene: -; v_gene: TRBV12-3/TRBV12-4; abundance: many
CDR3nt: TGTGCCAGCAGTTTACCCTTGGGGAATGAGCAGTTCTTC; CDR3aa: CASSLPLGNEQFF; j_gene: TRBJ2-1; d_gene: -; v_gene: TRBV27; abundance: many
CDR3nt: TGCGCCAGCAGCTGGGGACTAGCGGACTCCTACAATGAGCAGTTCTTC; CDR3aa: CASSWGLADSYNEQFF; j_gene: TRBJ2-1; d_gene: TRBD2; v_gene: TRBV5-1; abundance: -
CDR3nt: TGTGCCACCCGACAGGGGCAGAACACTGAAGCTTTCTTT; CDR3aa: CATRQGQNTEAFF; j_gene: TRBJ1-1; d_gene: TRBD1; v_gene: TRBV5-5; abundance: many
CDR3nt: TGTGCCAGCACCCGCACGCAAGAGACCCAGTACTTC; CDR3aa: CASTRTQETQYF; j_gene: TRBJ2-5; d_gene: -; v_gene: TRBV12-3/TRBV12-4; abundance: -
CDR3nt: TGTGCCTCACCATCGGGACTAGCGGGAAATCGTCGAGCAGATACGCAGTATTTT; CDR3aa: CASPSGLAGNRRADTQYF; j_gene: TRBJ2-3; d_gene: TRBD2; v_gene: TRBV19; abundance: -
CDR3nt: TGTGCCAGCAGCCGACTAGCGGGAGGGCCGAAGCAGTACTTC; CDR3aa: CASSRLAGGPKQYF; j_gene: TRBJ2-7; d_gene: TRBD2; v_gene: TRBV7-2; abundance: -
CDR3nt: TGTGCCAGCAGCCCCGGGCCGGAATACAATGAGCAGTTCTTC; CDR3aa: CASSPGPEYNEQFF; j_gene: TRBJ2-1; d_gene: -; v_gene: TRBV7-8; abundance: -
CDR3nt: TGTGCCAGCAGAGACCGACTAGCAACAGATACGCAGTATTTT; CDR3aa: CASRDRLATDTQYF; j_gene: TRBJ2-3; d_gene: TRBD2; v_gene: TRBV3-1; abundance: -
CDR3nt: TGTGCCACCACTTCGGGACAGGGGGACGGGGCCAACGTCCTGACTTTC; CDR3aa: CATTSGQGDGANVLTF; j_gene: TRBJ2-6; d_gene: TRBD1; v_gene: TRBV6-5; abundance: few
CDR3nt: TGTGCCAGCAGTACTACCGGATTAGGACATTCCGGAAACACCATATATTTT; CDR3aa: CASSTTGLGHSGNTIYF; j_gene: TRBJ1-3; d_gene: -; v_gene: TRBV3-1; abundance: many
CDR3nt: TGTGCCAGCAGTGGGGGCGAGGAGACCCAGTACTTC; CDR3aa: CASSGGEETQYF; j_gene: TRBJ2-5; d_gene: -; v_gene: TRBV12-3/TRBV12-4; abundance: many
CDR3nt: TGTGCCAGCAGCCCGGACCTTACTAGGGTCAATGAGCAGTTCTTC; CDR3aa: CASSPDLTRVNEQFF; j_gene: TRBJ2-1; d_gene: -; v_gene: TRBV5-6; abundance: many
CDR3nt: TGTGCCATCGGTGGGGCGACAGATACGCAGTATTTT; CDR3aa: CAIGGATDTQYF; j_gene: TRBJ2-3; d_gene: -; v_gene: TRBV10-3; abundance: many
CDR3nt: TGTGCCAGCACCCTTTGGGGGGGGACTAATGAAAAACTGTTTTTT; CDR3aa: CASTLWGGTNEKLFF; j_gene: TRBJ1-4; d_gene: -; v_gene: TRBV6-1; abundance: many
CDR3nt: TGTGCCAGCAGTTCGGACCGACCTGAAGCTTTCTTT; CDR3aa: CASSSDRPEAFF; j_gene: TRBJ1-1; d_gene: -; v_gene: TRBV6-1; abundance: many
CDR3nt: TGTGCCAGCAGTTCTAGCGGGTGGGGGGCCGGAGATACGCAGTATTTT; CDR3aa: CASSSSGWGAGDTQYF; j_gene: TRBJ2-3; d_gene: TRBD2; v_gene: TRBV7-2; abundance: few
CDR3nt: TGCAGTGCTACTAGCGGAAGCTCCTACAATGAGCAGTTCTTC; CDR3aa: CSATSGSSYNEQFF; j_gene: TRBJ2-1; d_gene: TRBD2; v_gene: TRBV20-1; abundance: many
CDR3nt: TGCAGCGTTGACCCGCTAGCGGGGGCAGAGACCCAGTACTTC; CDR3aa: CSVDPLAGAETQYF; j_gene: TRBJ2-5; d_gene: TRBD2; v_gene: TRBV29-1; abundance: many
CDR3nt: TGCGCCAGCAGCTACCGACAGGGCACCTACGAGCAGTACTTC; CDR3aa: CASSYRQGTYEQYF; j_gene: TRBJ2-7; d_gene: TRBD1; v_gene: TRBV5-1; abundance: many
CDR3nt: TGTGCCAGCAGCTTCCGAAGCGGACAAGAGACCCAGTACTTC; CDR3aa: CASSFRSGQETQYF; j_gene: TRBJ2-5; d_gene: -; v_gene: TRBV11-2; abundance: few
CDR3nt: TGCGCCCGCCTGGGGGACAGGAGCTCCTACGAGCAGTACTTC; CDR3aa: CARLGDRSSYEQYF; j_gene: TRBJ2-7; d_gene: TRBD1; v_gene: TRBV23-1; abundance: few
CDR3nt: TGCGCCAGCAGCCCCCAGGGTGGCTCCTACAATGAGCAGTTCTTC; CDR3aa: CASSPQGGSYNEQFF; j_gene: TRBJ2-1; d_gene: -; v_gene: TRBV5-1; abundance: many
CDR3nt: TGCGCCAGCAGCCTCGTTAGTGCGGGGGTGCCAGATACGCAGTATTTT; CDR3aa: CASSLVSAGVPDTQYF; j_gene: TRBJ2-3; d_gene: TRBD2; v_gene: TRBV4-1; abundance: many
CDR3nt: TGTGCCAGCAGCTTGGACGGGTTAGGAGATACGCAGTATTTT; CDR3aa: CASSLDGLGDTQYF; j_gene: TRBJ2-3; d_gene: -; v_gene: TRBV7-6; abundance: few
CDR3nt: TGTGCCATCGGTCTGGGGGGGGACCCCTACAATGAGCAGTTCTTC; CDR3aa: CAIGLGGDPYNEQFF; j_gene: TRBJ2-1; d_gene: TRBD2; v_gene: TRBV10-3; abundance: many
CDR3nt: TGTGCCAGCAGTCCGACCGGACCGGCATTATTCGGGGAGCTGTTTTTT; CDR3aa: CASSPTGPALFGELFF; j_gene: TRBJ2-2; d_gene: -; v_gene: TRBV27; abundance: many
CDR3nt: TGTGCCACCAGTGACAAGGACAAGAGGATGAACACTGAAGCTTTCTTT; CDR3aa: CATSDKDKRMNTEAFF; j_gene: TRBJ1-1; d_gene: -; v_gene: TRBV24-1; abundance: many
CDR3nt: TGTGCCACCAGCAACCTTCGAGAGTCAGATACGCAGTATTTT; CDR3aa: CATSNLRESDTQYF; j_gene: TRBJ2-3; d_gene: -; v_gene: TRBV15; abundance: many
CDR3nt: TGTGCCAGCAGGCCATCACGGGCAGATACGCAGTATTTT; CDR3aa: CASRPSRADTQYF; j_gene: TRBJ2-3; d_gene: -; v_gene: TRBV6-1; abundance: -
CDR3nt: TGTGCCAGCAGTTTGGGGGAGGGAGGGCTGTACAATGAGCAGTTCTTC; CDR3aa: CASSLGEGGLYNEQFF; j_gene: TRBJ2-1; d_gene: TRBD2; v_gene: TRBV12-3/TRBV12-4; abundance: few
CDR3nt: TGTGCCAGCAGCTTAGTTAGGGATGAACCAAAGTATTTT; CDR3aa: CASSLVRDEPKYF; j_gene: TRBJ2-3; d_gene: -; v_gene: TRBV7-9; abundance: many
CDR3nt: TGCGCCAGCAGTCATCGATGGGAGCAAGAGACCCAGTACTTC; CDR3aa: CASSHRWEQETQYF; j_gene: TRBJ2-5; d_gene: -; v_gene: TRBV5-1; abundance: many
CDR3nt: TGTGCCAGCACTCATGACGGATACGAGCAGTACTTC; CDR3aa: CASTHDGYEQYF; j_gene: TRBJ2-7; d_gene: -; v_gene: TRBV7-2; abundance: many
CDR3nt: TGTGCCAGCAGCCCGGGACGTAACGAGCAGTACTTC; CDR3aa: CASSPGRNEQYF; j_gene: TRBJ2-7; d_gene: -; v_gene: TRBV7-2; abundance: many
CDR3nt: TGTGCCAGCAGTTACGGGACCGAAACACTGGGTGATTTCTTT; CDR3aa: CASSYGTETLGDFF; j_gene: TRBJ1-1; d_gene: -; v_gene: TRBV12-3/TRBV12-4; abundance: many
CDR3nt: TGTGCCAGCAGCCAAGATCTTTCAAACTCCTACGAGCAGTACTTC; CDR3aa: CASSQDLSNSYEQYF; j_gene: TRBJ2-7; d_gene: -; v_gene: TRBV3-1; abundance: -
CDR3nt: TGTGCCACCAGTTCCCTCAGGGGGTCTTCCTACGAGCAGTACTTC; CDR3aa: CATSSLRGSSYEQYF; j_gene: TRBJ2-7; d_gene: TRBD1; v_gene: TRBV15; abundance: many
CDR3nt: TGTGCCAGCAGTTTAAGTCTCTTGGTGGTGAACACTGAAGCTTTCTTT; CDR3aa: CASSLSLLVVNTEAFF; j_gene: TRBJ1-1; d_gene: -; v_gene: TRBV27; abundance: few
CDR3nt: TGCGCCAGCACCCAGGACAGAAACACTGAAGCTTTCTTT; CDR3aa: CASTQDRNTEAFF; j_gene: TRBJ1-1; d_gene: -; v_gene: TRBV5-1; abundance: many
CDR3nt: TGTGCCAGCAGTTTATCGGCGGGGAGCACAGATACGCAGTATTTT; CDR3aa: CASSLSAGSTDTQYF; j_gene: TRBJ2-3; d_gene: -; v_gene: TRBV5-1; abundance: many
CDR3nt: TGCAGTGCTAGAGGCACAGGGAGAGAGACCCAGTACTTC; CDR3aa: CSARGTGRETQYF; j_gene: TRBJ2-5; d_gene: -; v_gene: TRBV20-1; abundance: many
CDR3nt: TGTGCCAGCAGTTACGGAGCGGGAGTAACCTACGAGCAGTACTTC; CDR3aa: CASSYGAGVTYEQYF; j_gene: TRBJ2-7; d_gene: TRBD2; v_gene: TRBV6-5; abundance: -
CDR3nt: TGCGCCAGCAGCTTTCCCGGACGAGCTAACTATGGCTACACCTTC; CDR3aa: CASSFPGRANYGYTF; j_gene: TRBJ1-2; d_gene: -; v_gene: TRBV5-1; abundance: -
CDR3nt: TGTGCCAGCAGCTTCGGACCGGCTAGCTCCTACAATGAGCAGTTCTTC; CDR3aa: CASSFGPASSYNEQFF; j_gene: TRBJ2-1; d_gene: -; v_gene: TRBV7-3; abundance: many
CDR3nt: TGTGCCAGCAGTTTGGAGGGGGGGGGTGGAAACACCATATATTTT; CDR3aa: CASSLEGGGGNTIYF; j_gene: TRBJ1-3; d_gene: -; v_gene: TRBV12-3/TRBV12-4; abundance: -
CDR3nt: TGCGCCAGCAGCTCAAAAACCGGGACAGGGGTCCAAGAGACCCAGTACTTC; CDR3aa: CASSSKTGTGVQETQYF; j_gene: TRBJ2-5; d_gene: TRBD1; v_gene: TRBV5-1; abundance: many
CDR3nt: TGCGCCAGCAGCTTCCCCCCAGGGGGGAACACTGAAGCTTTCTTT; CDR3aa: CASSFPPGGNTEAFF; j_gene: TRBJ1-1; d_gene: TRBD1; v_gene: TRBV5-1; abundance: many
CDR3nt: TGTGCCAGCAGCGAACTACGGCTGGAGCAGTACTTC; CDR3aa: CASSELRLEQYF; j_gene: TRBJ2-7; d_gene: -; v_gene: TRBV2; abundance: many
CDR3nt: TGCGCCAGCAGCTTAAGTGATGATACGCAGTATTTT; CDR3aa: CASSLSDDTQYF; j_gene: TRBJ2-3; d_gene: -; v_gene: TRBV5-1; abundance: many